Sequencing of this T cell receptor beta chain was carried out in a study of T cells after yellow fever vaccination. The wider study: The SMART-Seq v4 Ultra Low Input method served to prepare the low-cell-number fractions.

As regards this clonotype: Antigen unknown.

The study, taken as a whole, reports: The presence of abundant clonotypes contaminating from the bulk population was possible in FACS-sorted repertoires. A weaker but faster secondary response was observed, peaking on day 5 versus 15. The study re-detected most primary-vaccination clones after the booster (about 95% CD4, just over 85% CD8).

TCRdb reprocessed the 5' RACE reads via MiXCR and lists one record per CDR3 protein. The sample consists of about 320,000 distinct CDR3 sequences, 3.5% to 4.5% of them appearing once. This clonotype was obtained from a man between 18 and 29 years old who received the YFV17D yellow fever vaccine. The sample consisted of PBMCs, taken 15 days after the yellow fever booster vaccination.

CDR3 sequence (DNA): TGTGCCAGCAGGGGGTCTGGACAGCAAGAGACCCAGTACTTC. Residues: CASRGSGQQETQYF. The rearrangement uses TRBV12-3 or TRBV12-4 and TRBJ2-5; D might be TRBD1 (6 bases). The CDR3 is 14 amino acids. Trimming took off 6 bases at V and 2 bases at J, with 13 bases between the two ends.